The 15 T cell receptor beta chains below come from one sample, sequenced in a study of T cell responses to AZD1222 COVID-19 vaccine. Assay used: immunoSEQ multiplex PCR; TCRdb lists only in-frame clones, some missing. The table includes roughly 120,000 clones, more than 70% detected once. Here the sequenced sample was peripheral blood, taken on day 0 of AZD1222 vaccination. The receptors were sampled from an adult in good health.

This chain links TRBV5-1 with TRBJ2-3; D possibly uses TRBD1 or TRBD2 (7 bases each). Trimming removed 7 bases from V and 2 bases from J, with 20 bases in between. CDR3 length equals 16 residues. The germline gives CDR1 SGHRS, CDR2 YFSETQ. DNA of the CDR3: TGCGCCAGCCGTGGCAGGGGGGGCCCACCCACAGATACGCAGTATTTT. It yields the protein CASRGRGGPPTDTQYF.

The rearrangement joins TRBV24-1 to TRBJ1-1, with TRBD1 matching over 7 bases. Germline V gives CDR1 KGHDR, CDR2 SFDVKD. The CDR3 runs to 16 residues. V trimming: 6 bases; J trimming: 3 bases; junction bases outside the gene matches: 12. The CDR3 nucleotides read TGTGCCACCAGTAGGGACAGAATAGGGGGGGACACTGAAGCTTTCTTT. It encodes CATSRDRIGGDTEAFF.

The rearrangement links TRBV12-3 or TRBV12-4 to TRBJ2-1; weak D call: TRBD1 (5 bases). The CDR3 spans 11 residues. The V and J ends lost 5 bases and 6 bases respectively, with 5 bases between them. This chain's CDR3 is CASSRGNEQFF. CDR3 nucleotides: TGTGCCAGCAGTAGGGGCAATGAGCAGTTCTTC.

The chain couples TRBV6-6 to TRBJ1-3; D gene ambiguous. Trimming stripped 7 bases from V and 4 bases from J, with 20 bases between. The CDR3 has 16 residues. Germline lookup yields CDR1 MNHNY and CDR2 SVGAGI (reference sequence). CDR3 protein: CASKEGSGSTGNTIYF. CDR3 in DNA: TGTGCCAGCAAGGAGGGATCTGGAAGTACAGGAAACACCATATATTTT.

V and J are TRBV18 and TRBJ1-4; 9 positions agree with TRBD1. CDR1 is KGHSH and CDR2 is LQKENI in the germline V gene. Germline trimming cut 5 bases from V and 6 bases from J; bases unmatched to any gene: 7. The CDR3 contains 15 residues. The CDR3 here is CASSMPGQGDEKLFF. CDR3 bases: TGTGCCAGCTCAATGCCGGGACAGGGAGATGAAAAACTGTTTTTT.

The chain has TRBV25-1 and TRBJ2-7; perhaps TRBD2 as D (7 bases). This CDR3 region has 13 residues. V was clipped by 5 bases and J by 10 bases, with 18 bases between them. Germline V CDR1 and CDR2: MGHDK, SYGVNS. CDR3 bases: TGTGCCAGCAGTAACCTCGAGGCGGGGGCCCAGTACTTC. This gives the protein CASSNLEAGAQYF.

The rearrangement uses TRBV4-1 and TRBJ2-7; D possibly uses TRBD1 or TRBD2 (5 bases each). The CDR3 totals 16 residues. The germline CDR1 and CDR2 sequences are MGHRA and YSYEKL. V gave up 2 bases and J gave up 0 bases, with 14 bases separating them. CDR3 sequence: CASSQPLRGSSYEQYF. CDR3 sequence (DNA): TGCGCCAGCAGCCAACCTCTCCGGGGCTCCTCCTACGAGCAGTACTTC.

The table lists this clone with a few counts. J is TRBJ1-1 and V is TRBV7-2; D ambiguous. Germline-derived CDR1 and CDR2 are SGHTA and FQGNSA. V lost 4 bases and J 2 bases, leaving 8 bases between the germline ends. The length of the CDR3 is 13 residues. CDR3 amino acids: CASSSGPNTEAFF. The CDR3 region has the DNA TGTGCCAGCAGCTCAGGACCCAACACTGAAGCTTTCTTT.

The chain joins TRBV2 to TRBJ1-1, with TRBD1 as a possible D gene (5 bases). Germline lookup yields CDR1 SNHLY and CDR2 FYNNEI. CDR3 length: 11 residues. V lost 5 bases to trimming and J lost 10 bases, with 11 bases between them. In DNA form, the CDR3 reads TGTGCCAGCAGTTCAAGGGGTGGAGCTTTCTTT. This sequence encodes CASSSRGGAFF.

CDR3 loop: CASSFGRVNEKLFF. CDR3 bases: TGTGCCAGCAGCTTTGGAAGGGTTAATGAAAAACTGTTTTTT. This rearrangement joins TRBV11-1 to TRBJ1-4; D gene unclear. The germline CDR1 and CDR2 sequences are SGHAT and FQDESV (reference sequence). The CDR3 loop spans 14 amino acids. Trimming cost V 3 bases and J 4 bases, with 9 bases left between them.

The chain is built from TRBV7-9 and TRBJ1-6, with 7 bases fitting TRBD1. The CDR3 totals 19 residues. J lost 8 bases, V lost 0 bases, and 16 bases had no gene match. Germline V gene lookup returns CDR1 SEHNR and CDR2 FQNEAQ (reference sequence). The CDR3 sequence: CASSLAWSDRVFSHSPLHF. The CDR3 nucleotides read TGTGCCAGCAGCTTAGCCTGGAGCGACAGGGTCTTTTCTCATTCACCCCTCCACTTT.

In this sample, this clone turned up once. The chain is built from TRBV2 and TRBJ2-2; tentative D call: TRBD1 (5 bases). V was trimmed by 4 bases and J by 1 base, leaving 10 bases between them. Germline CDR1 and CDR2: SNHLY and FYNNEI. This CDR3 comprises 15 residues. The CDR3 spells CASSARVGNTGELFF. The CDR3 region has the DNA TGTGCCAGCAGTGCCAGGGTTGGGAACACCGGGGAGCTGTTTTTT.

V gene TRBV28 combines with J gene TRBJ2-3, with D perhaps matching TRBD2 (6 bases). V lost 2 bases, J lost 6 bases, and 21 bases lay in between. CDR1 MDHEN and CDR2 SYDVKM come from the germline V gene. This CDR3 is built from 17 residues. The CDR3 spells CASSLTNPGTRGDTQYF. In DNA form, the CDR3 reads TGTGCCAGCAGTTTAACGAATCCGGGAACTCGGGGGGATACGCAGTATTTT.

V and J are TRBV6-5 and TRBJ2-7, with 14 positions matching TRBD2. Germline V CDR1 and CDR2: MNHEY, SVGAGI. The CDR3 contains 14 residues. The ends lost 7 bases at V and 5 bases at J; junction bases unmatched: 4. The CDR3, as DNA: TGTGCCAGCAAGCCGGGACTAGCGGGAGACGAGCAGTACTTC. It encodes CASKPGLAGDEQYF.

The V gene is TRBV18, the J gene TRBJ1-1; 8 bases map to TRBD1. The trim removed 3 bases at V and 3 bases at J, leaving 0 bases unmatched. From germline, CDR1 is KGHSH and CDR2 LQKENI. This CDR3 has 13 residues. CDR3 sequence (DNA): TGTGCCAGCTCACCGGGACAGGACACTGAAGCTTTCTTT. Amino acid sequence: CASSPGQDTEAFF.